One sample yielded the 5 T cell receptor beta chains listed below, sequenced in a study of T-cell reconstitution after alpha-beta-depleted transplantation in children. Unique molecular identifiers were incorporated when the TCRbeta library was constructed. One entry per CDR3 protein, called by TCRdb with MiXCR from the PCR reads. The table records about 600,000 distinct CDR3 sequences, 10% to 15% of them present only once. Here the sequenced sample was PBMCs, mostly from graft donor cells, taken 360 days after TCRalphabeta/CD19-depleted stem cell transplant. All receptors come from a male patient between 5 and 17 years old who had a stem cell transplant for acute myeloid leukemia, so the T cells may come from the graft donor.

This clonotype was counted many times. The rearrangement links TRBV20-1 to TRBJ2-1; tentative D call: TRBD2 (6 bases). Germline V lookup: CDR1 DFQATT, CDR2 SNEGSKA (reference sequence). V was clipped by 4 bases and J by 4 bases, with 11 bases between them. The CDR3 length is 13 residues. CDR3 residues: CSAIGTQYNEQFF. CDR3 bases: TGCAGTGCTATCGGGACTCAGTACAATGAGCAGTTCTTC.

This clonotype occurred many times. The chain couples TRBV2 to TRBJ2-7; 7 nucleotides agree with TRBD2. With V trimmed by 5 bases and J by 3 bases, 1 base remained unmatched. Germline V gives CDR1 SNHLY, CDR2 FYNNEI. The CDR3 has 12 amino acids. CDR3 in DNA: TGTGCCAGCAGTCCTAGCGGCTACGAGCAGTACTTC. Its translation: CASSPSGYEQYF. Drawing the rest from reference TRBV2 and TRBJ2-7, the complete variable domain is EPEVTQTPSHQVTQMGQEVILRCVPISNHLYFYWYRQILGQKVEFLVSFYNNEISEKSEIFDDQFSVERPDGSNFTLKIRSTKLEDSAMYFCASSPSGYEQYFGPGTRLTVT.

This clonotype showed up just a few times. The J gene is TRBJ2-7, the V gene TRBV5-1, with a possible D match to TRBD2 (6 bases). The CDR3 runs 16 residues. V lost 0 bases and J lost 4, with 17 bases in between. The germline gives CDR1 SGHRS, CDR2 YFSETQ. DNA for the CDR3: TGCGCCAGCAGCTTGGGCGCCATGCGGGATCTATACGAGCAGTACTTC. This codes for CASSLGAMRDLYEQYF.

This chain links TRBV12-3 or TRBV12-4 with TRBJ1-5, with D unresolved. V lost 4 bases and J lost 1, with 8 bases in between. CDR3 size: 14 residues. CDR3 bases: TGTGCCAGCAGTTCGTTTAGGAGCAATCAGCCCCAGCATTTT. Translating gives CASSSFRSNQPQHF.

This clonotype showed up many times. This chain links TRBV12-3 or TRBV12-4 with TRBJ2-7; tentatively, D is TRBD1 (7 bases). The CDR3 is 16 residues long. V shed 5 bases and J shed 2 bases, with 19 bases lying between them. CDR3 in DNA: TGTGCCAGCAGTCTCCTGACAGGAGGGGGCCCCTACGAGCAGTACTTC. Its translation: CASSLLTGGGPYEQYF.